Detailed here is one T cell receptor (beta chain). This record comes from a study of blood T cell repertoires in COVID-19. The germline V and J ends were trimmed by 2 bases and 8 bases, with 9 bases remaining between them. The CDR3 is made up of 13 amino acids. Germline lookup yields CDR1 MGHRA and CDR2 YSYEKL. In the authors' methods: Using reference gene primer amplification, nucleated cell counts were estimated. Sequencing was performed with immunoSEQ multiplex PCR; in TCRdb, only in-frame clones are kept and a portion is missing. V and J calls and clone size are as listed in that table; D and trimming were resolved from the DNA. The table records 250,000 to 350,000 clones, under 90% of them present only once.

The rearrangement joins TRBV4-1 to TRBJ2-2; TRBD1 might be the D (5 bases). This TCR was sampled from a woman aged 18-30 years who had recovered from COVID-19. Sequencing input: PBMCs or T cells enriched from blood (not recorded which). DNA for the CDR3: TGCGCCAGCAGCCAACTTAACAGGGGGGAGCTGTTTTTT. This translates into CASSQLNRGELFF.